These T cell receptor beta chains were read from a single sample in a study of human T cells and chemical hapten exposure. TCRdb called the RACE reads again in MiXCR, with one record for every CDR3 protein. This table holds 80,000 to 100,000 distinct CDR3 sequences, about 8.6% found once. The sample was whole blood. The receptors shown here come from a female donor in good health. Some clones in this sample may be carry-over from other donors' samples. Each CDR3 is given with its conserved first and last residue. The D gene is left open where the match is weak. Only some rows state a clone size, as once, few, many or a class for expanded clones.

v_call: TRBV12-3/TRBV12-4
j_call: TRBJ2-5
clone_size: few
d_call: TRBD2
cdr3_length: 17
cdr3_aa: CASSPPLSAGAQETQYF
cdr3_nt: TGTGCCAGCAGTCCCCCTTTGAGTGCGGGAGCCCAAGAGACCCAGTACTTC

v_call: TRBV20-1
j_call: TRBJ2-3
clone_size: .
d_call: TRBD2
cdr3_length: 15
cdr3_aa: CSARDTSGSTDTQYF
cdr3_nt: TGCAGTGCTAGAGATACTAGCGGATCCACAGATACGCAGTATTTT

v_call: TRBV9
j_call: TRBJ2-1
clone_size: few
d_call: .
cdr3_length: 15
cdr3_aa: CASSVDIGNYNEQFF
cdr3_nt: TGTGCCAGCAGTGTAGACATTGGGAACTACAATGAGCAGTTCTTC

v_call: TRBV4-3
j_call: TRBJ2-1
clone_size: .
d_call: TRBD2
cdr3_length: 16
cdr3_aa: CASSQGTSGKMDEQFF
cdr3_nt: TGCGCCAGCAGCCAAGGGACTAGCGGGAAGATGGATGAGCAGTTCTTC

v_call: TRBV29-1
j_call: TRBJ1-1
clone_size: many
d_call: .
cdr3_length: 11
cdr3_aa: CSVGSSIEAFF
cdr3_nt: TGCAGCGTTGGATCCTCAATTGAAGCTTTCTTT

v_call: TRBV28
j_call: TRBJ1-5
clone_size: .
d_call: .
cdr3_length: 15
cdr3_aa: CASSLPGSSNQPQHF
cdr3_nt: TGTGCCAGCAGTTTACCAGGATCTAGCAATCAGCCCCAGCATTTT

v_call: TRBV21-1
j_call: TRBJ1-4
clone_size: few
d_call: .
cdr3_length: 12
cdr3_aa: CASSKETRAVFF
cdr3_nt: TGTGCCAGCAGCAAAGAAACCAGGGCCGTGTTTTTT

v_call: TRBV19
j_call: TRBJ2-7
clone_size: .
d_call: TRBD1
cdr3_length: 14
cdr3_aa: CASSAGTGRYEQYF
cdr3_nt: TGTGCCAGTAGTGCCGGGACAGGAAGATACGAGCAGTACTTC

v_call: TRBV7-6
j_call: TRBJ2-3
clone_size: many
d_call: .
cdr3_length: 16
cdr3_aa: CASSQTAFIGTDTQYF
cdr3_nt: TGTGCCAGCAGCCAGACAGCGTTTATTGGGACAGATACGCAGTATTTT

v_call: TRBV28
j_call: TRBJ1-2
clone_size: .
d_call: TRBD1
cdr3_length: 17
cdr3_aa: CASSTTRTGGSLYGYTF
cdr3_nt: TGTGCCAGCAGTACTACACGGACAGGGGGGTCCCTCTATGGCTACACCTTC

v_call: TRBV10-3
j_call: TRBJ2-3
clone_size: .
d_call: TRBD1
cdr3_length: 14
cdr3_aa: CAIMSGTVPDTQYF
cdr3_nt: TGTGCCATCATGTCCGGGACAGTGCCAGATACGCAGTATTTT

v_call: TRBV20-1
j_call: TRBJ2-3
clone_size: .
d_call: TRBD2
cdr3_length: 19
cdr3_aa: CSARGLGAGGPSHTDTQYF
cdr3_nt: TGCAGTGCTAGGGGGCTGGGAGCGGGAGGGCCTTCCCACACAGATACGCAGTATTTT

v_call: TRBV11-2
j_call: TRBJ2-1
clone_size: few
d_call: .
cdr3_length: 13
cdr3_aa: CASSLGTYNEQFF
cdr3_nt: TGTGCCAGCAGCTTAGGGACCTACAATGAGCAGTTCTTC

v_call: TRBV7-2
j_call: TRBJ2-5
clone_size: .
d_call: .
cdr3_length: 16
cdr3_aa: CASSQRAAGLQETQYF
cdr3_nt: TGTGCCAGCAGCCAAAGGGCAGCGGGCCTACAAGAGACCCAGTACTTC

v_call: TRBV2
j_call: TRBJ2-5
clone_size: many
d_call: .
cdr3_length: 13
cdr3_aa: CASTSTEPGTQYF
cdr3_nt: TGTGCCAGCACCTCGACAGAACCAGGGACCCAGTACTTC

v_call: TRBV3-1
j_call: TRBJ1-4
clone_size: .
d_call: TRBD1
cdr3_length: 16
cdr3_aa: CASSQEVGTADEKLFF
cdr3_nt: TGTGCCAGCAGCCAAGAAGTTGGGACAGCGGATGAAAAACTGTTTTTT

v_call: TRBV6-1
j_call: TRBJ2-3
clone_size: many
d_call: .
cdr3_length: 17
cdr3_aa: CASSDFSGVASTDTQYF
cdr3_nt: TGTGCCAGCAGTGACTTTAGCGGAGTGGCTAGCACAGATACGCAGTATTTT

v_call: TRBV27
j_call: TRBJ1-2
clone_size: .
d_call: .
cdr3_length: 15
cdr3_aa: CASSSMGGLGYGYTF
cdr3_nt: TGTGCCAGCAGTTCTATGGGGGGGCTTGGCTATGGCTACACCTTC

v_call: TRBV12-3/TRBV12-4
j_call: TRBJ2-7
clone_size: many
d_call: .
cdr3_length: 14
cdr3_aa: CASSPRDGAYEQYF
cdr3_nt: TGTGCCAGCAGTCCCCGGGACGGTGCCTACGAGCAGTACTTC

v_call: TRBV3-1
j_call: TRBJ2-7
clone_size: few
d_call: .
cdr3_length: 17
cdr3_aa: CASSQGNGWRDTYEQYF
cdr3_nt: TGTGCCAGCAGCCAAGGGAATGGGTGGCGGGATACCTACGAGCAGTACTTC

v_call: TRBV20-1
j_call: TRBJ1-1
clone_size: few
d_call: TRBD1
cdr3_length: 14
cdr3_aa: CSALDDRANTEAFF
cdr3_nt: TGCAGTGCGTTGGATGACAGGGCTAACACTGAAGCTTTCTTT

v_call: TRBV20-1
j_call: TRBJ1-2
clone_size: many
d_call: .
cdr3_length: 13
cdr3_aa: CSARDLANYGYTF
cdr3_nt: TGCAGTGCTAGAGACCTCGCTAACTATGGCTACACCTTC

v_call: TRBV6-4
j_call: TRBJ2-1
clone_size: .
d_call: TRBD2
cdr3_length: 15
cdr3_aa: CASGDLTSGSEKQFF
cdr3_nt: TGTGCCAGCGGTGATTTGACTAGCGGGAGCGAGAAGCAGTTCTTC

v_call: TRBV20-1
j_call: TRBJ2-5
clone_size: many
d_call: .
cdr3_length: 14
cdr3_aa: CSARTGGTQETQYF
cdr3_nt: TGCAGTGCTAGAACAGGCGGGACTCAAGAGACCCAGTACTTC

v_call: TRBV19
j_call: TRBJ1-1
clone_size: .
d_call: TRBD1
cdr3_length: 16
cdr3_aa: CASRPRDRGSNTEAFF
cdr3_nt: TGTGCCAGTAGACCCCGGGACAGGGGTTCTAATACTGAAGCTTTCTTT

v_call: TRBV2
j_call: TRBJ2-5
clone_size: many
d_call: TRBD1
cdr3_length: 13
cdr3_aa: CASRGDSQETQYF
cdr3_nt: TGTGCCAGCAGGGGGGACAGCCAAGAGACCCAGTACTTC

v_call: TRBV20-1
j_call: TRBJ1-6
clone_size: many
d_call: .
cdr3_length: 12
cdr3_aa: CSAPGSGSPLHF
cdr3_nt: TGCAGTGCCCCCGGGAGTGGTTCACCCCTCCACTTT

v_call: TRBV6-6
j_call: TRBJ2-1
clone_size: many
d_call: TRBD1
cdr3_length: 15
cdr3_aa: CASSPPGQVDNEQFF
cdr3_nt: TGTGCCAGCAGTCCCCCGGGACAGGTAGACAATGAGCAGTTCTTC

v_call: TRBV6-2/TRBV6-3
j_call: TRBJ1-5
clone_size: many
d_call: .
cdr3_length: 13
cdr3_aa: CASRSLPGQPQHF
cdr3_nt: TGTGCCAGCAGATCTCTTCCTGGGCAGCCCCAGCATTTT

v_call: TRBV20-1
j_call: TRBJ2-7
clone_size: few
d_call: TRBD2
cdr3_length: 15
cdr3_aa: CSAGPKTSGSYEQYF
cdr3_nt: TGCAGTGCTGGACCCAAGACTAGCGGGAGCTACGAGCAGTACTTC

v_call: TRBV20-1
j_call: TRBJ2-3
clone_size: .
d_call: TRBD2
cdr3_length: 17
cdr3_aa: CSARSAWTSGRTDTQYF
cdr3_nt: TGCAGTGCTAGATCGGCTTGGACTAGCGGCCGCACAGATACGCAGTATTTT

v_call: TRBV27
j_call: TRBJ1-5
clone_size: .
d_call: TRBD1
cdr3_length: 15
cdr3_aa: CASSPQTGSHQTQHF
cdr3_nt: TGTGCCAGCAGTCCCCAGACAGGGAGCCATCAGACCCAGCATTTT

v_call: TRBV28
j_call: TRBJ2-4
clone_size: .
d_call: .
cdr3_length: 15
cdr3_aa: CASSLYQLAKNIQYF
cdr3_nt: TGTGCCAGCAGTTTATACCAGTTGGCCAAAAACATTCAGTACTTC

v_call: TRBV2
j_call: TRBJ2-3
clone_size: many
d_call: TRBD1
cdr3_length: 18
cdr3_aa: CASSRDSASRSSTDTQYF
cdr3_nt: TGTGCCAGCAGTCGGGACAGTGCATCGAGGAGCAGCACAGATACGCAGTATTTT

v_call: TRBV6-6
j_call: TRBJ1-2
clone_size: few
d_call: TRBD1
cdr3_length: 12
cdr3_aa: CASSIQGAGYTF
cdr3_nt: TGTGCCAGCAGTATCCAGGGGGCAGGCTACACCTTC

v_call: TRBV9
j_call: TRBJ2-6
clone_size: few
d_call: .
cdr3_length: 15
cdr3_aa: CASSVGSSGANVLTF
cdr3_nt: TGTGCCAGCAGCGTAGGAAGCTCTGGGGCCAACGTCCTGACTTTC

v_call: TRBV6-6
j_call: TRBJ1-4
clone_size: many
d_call: .
cdr3_length: 14
cdr3_aa: CASRTLATNEKLFF
cdr3_nt: TGTGCCAGCCGAACCCTTGCAACTAATGAAAAACTGTTTTTT

v_call: TRBV2
j_call: TRBJ2-2
clone_size: many
d_call: .
cdr3_length: 17
cdr3_aa: CASSDVAERADTGELFF
cdr3_nt: TGTGCCAGCAGTGATGTCGCGGAGCGGGCGGACACCGGGGAGCTGTTTTTT

v_call: TRBV12-3/TRBV12-4
j_call: TRBJ1-5
clone_size: few
d_call: .
cdr3_length: 11
cdr3_aa: CASSFGQPQHF
cdr3_nt: TGTGCCAGCAGTTTCGGTCAGCCCCAGCATTTT

v_call: TRBV6-1
j_call: TRBJ2-3
clone_size: .
d_call: TRBD1
cdr3_length: 15
cdr3_aa: CASSDGQGDTDTQYF
cdr3_nt: TGTGCCAGCAGTGATGGACAGGGGGACACAGATACGCAGTATTTT

v_call: TRBV10-3
j_call: TRBJ2-7
clone_size: few
d_call: TRBD2
cdr3_length: 15
cdr3_aa: CAISAPLAGGGEQYF
cdr3_nt: TGTGCCATCAGTGCCCCACTAGCGGGAGGGGGTGAGCAGTACTTC

v_call: TRBV28
j_call: TRBJ2-5
clone_size: .
d_call: .
cdr3_length: 15
cdr3_aa: CASSLRSLTWETQYF
cdr3_nt: TGTGCCAGCAGTTTACGGTCCCTCACTTGGGAGACCCAGTACTTC

v_call: TRBV3-1
j_call: TRBJ2-5
clone_size: .
d_call: TRBD2
cdr3_length: 14
cdr3_aa: CASSQISGVKTQYF
cdr3_nt: TGTGCCAGCAGCCAGATTAGCGGGGTAAAGACCCAGTACTTC

v_call: TRBV28
j_call: TRBJ1-2
clone_size: few
d_call: .
cdr3_length: 15
cdr3_aa: CASSTLSGGVDGYTF
cdr3_nt: TGTGCCAGCAGTACCTTATCCGGGGGGGTCGATGGCTACACCTTC

v_call: TRBV29-1
j_call: TRBJ2-3
clone_size: few
d_call: .
cdr3_length: 13
cdr3_aa: CSVDRGGTDTQYF
cdr3_nt: TGCAGCGTTGACAGGGGGGGCACAGATACGCAGTATTTT

v_call: TRBV14
j_call: TRBJ1-1
clone_size: few
d_call: .
cdr3_length: 12
cdr3_aa: CASSTTDTKAFF
cdr3_nt: TGTGCCAGCAGTACGACAGACACCAAAGCTTTCTTT

v_call: TRBV7-2
j_call: TRBJ1-1
clone_size: few
d_call: TRBD1
cdr3_length: 17
cdr3_aa: CASSFLGGRGLGTEAFF
cdr3_nt: TGTGCCAGCAGCTTCCTGGGGGGAAGGGGGCTTGGCACTGAAGCTTTCTTT

v_call: TRBV5-1
j_call: TRBJ2-3
clone_size: .
d_call: TRBD1
cdr3_length: 14
cdr3_aa: CASSFGQGSDTQYF
cdr3_nt: TGCGCCAGCAGCTTTGGACAGGGGTCAGATACGCAGTATTTT

v_call: TRBV5-1
j_call: TRBJ2-1
clone_size: few
d_call: TRBD2
cdr3_length: 15
cdr3_aa: CASSQGLVGAYEQFF
cdr3_nt: TGCGCCAGCAGCCAGGGACTAGTTGGGGCTTATGAGCAGTTCTTC

v_call: TRBV21-1
j_call: TRBJ2-7
clone_size: .
d_call: .
cdr3_length: 14
cdr3_aa: CASSTRTVLYEQYF
cdr3_nt: TGTGCCAGCAGCACGCGGACGGTCCTCTACGAGCAGTACTTC

v_call: TRBV21-1
j_call: TRBJ2-4
clone_size: .
d_call: .
cdr3_length: 17
cdr3_aa: CASSKPAENLAKNIQYF
cdr3_nt: TGTGCCAGCAGCAAACCGGCAGAGAATCTAGCCAAAAACATTCAGTACTTC

v_call: TRBV27
j_call: TRBJ2-7
clone_size: .
d_call: .
cdr3_length: 13
cdr3_aa: CASWRDPRGEQYF
cdr3_nt: TGTGCCAGCTGGCGAGACCCGAGGGGGGAGCAGTACTTC

v_call: TRBV28
j_call: TRBJ2-2
clone_size: few
d_call: TRBD2
cdr3_length: 14
cdr3_aa: CASSLGREAGELFF
cdr3_nt: TGTGCCAGCAGTTTAGGGCGGGAGGCCGGGGAGCTGTTTTTT

v_call: TRBV9
j_call: TRBJ1-1
clone_size: many
d_call: .
cdr3_length: 16
cdr3_aa: CASSVATGDVNTEAFF
cdr3_nt: TGTGCCAGCAGCGTAGCCACCGGAGATGTGAACACTGAAGCTTTCTTT

v_call: TRBV28
j_call: TRBJ1-5
clone_size: few
d_call: .
cdr3_length: 14
cdr3_aa: CASSLQVSNQPQHF
cdr3_nt: TGTGCCAGCAGTTTGCAGGTTAGCAATCAGCCCCAGCATTTT

v_call: TRBV5-1
j_call: TRBJ1-5
clone_size: few
d_call: .
cdr3_length: 15
cdr3_aa: CASSLEGSVLQPQHF
cdr3_nt: TGCGCCAGCAGCTTGGAGGGTTCGGTATTGCAGCCCCAGCATTTT

v_call: TRBV19
j_call: TRBJ2-3
clone_size: .
d_call: TRBD2
cdr3_length: 16
cdr3_aa: CASSGLAGGMADTQYF
cdr3_nt: TGTGCCAGTAGTGGACTAGCGGGAGGAATGGCAGATACGCAGTATTTT

v_call: TRBV7-2
j_call: TRBJ1-3
clone_size: many
d_call: .
cdr3_length: 14
cdr3_aa: CASRSHGSGNTIYF
cdr3_nt: TGTGCCAGCAGATCCCACGGTTCTGGAAACACCATATATTTT

v_call: TRBV4-1
j_call: TRBJ1-3
clone_size: .
d_call: .
cdr3_length: 15
cdr3_aa: CASSRNRDSGNTIYF
cdr3_nt: TGCGCCAGCAGCCGGAACCGGGACTCTGGAAACACCATATATTTT

v_call: TRBV20-1
j_call: TRBJ1-1
clone_size: many
d_call: TRBD1
cdr3_length: 14
cdr3_aa: CSARDHRGGTEAFF
cdr3_nt: TGCAGTGCTAGAGATCACAGGGGAGGCACTGAAGCTTTCTTT